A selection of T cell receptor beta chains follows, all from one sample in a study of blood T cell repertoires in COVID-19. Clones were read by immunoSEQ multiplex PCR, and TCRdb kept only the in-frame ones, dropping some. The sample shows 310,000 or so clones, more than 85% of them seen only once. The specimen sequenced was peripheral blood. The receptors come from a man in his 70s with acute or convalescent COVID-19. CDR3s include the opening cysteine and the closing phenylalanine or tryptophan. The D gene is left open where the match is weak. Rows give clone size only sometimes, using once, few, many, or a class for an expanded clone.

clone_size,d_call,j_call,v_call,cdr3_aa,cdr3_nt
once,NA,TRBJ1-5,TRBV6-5,CASGGANQPQHF,TGTGCCAGCGGGGGGGCTAATCAGCCCCAGCATTTT
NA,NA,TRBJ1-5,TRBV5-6,CASSLGHNGPQHF,TGTGCCAGCAGCTTGGGCCATAACGGGCCCCAGCATTTT
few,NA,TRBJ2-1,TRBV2,CASRTGTINEQFF,TGTGCCAGTAGGACAGGGACTATCAATGAGCAGTTCTTC
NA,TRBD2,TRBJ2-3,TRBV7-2,CASSAGTSLYDTQYF,TGTGCCAGCAGCGCCGGGACTAGCCTTTATGATACGCAGTATTTT
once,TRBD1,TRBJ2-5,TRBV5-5,CASSLRQGAPETQYF,TGTGCCAGCAGCTTGAGACAGGGGGCGCCAGAGACCCAGTACTTC
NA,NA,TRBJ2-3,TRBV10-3,CAIGGGLTDTQYF,TGTGCCATCGGAGGCGGACTCACAGATACGCAGTATTTT
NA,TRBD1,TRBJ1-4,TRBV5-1,CASSFGQGAEKLFF,TGCGCCAGCAGCTTTGGACAGGGAGCTGAAAAACTGTTTTTT
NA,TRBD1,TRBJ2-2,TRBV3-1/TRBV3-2,CASRNRGLNTGELFF,TGTGCCAGCAGAAACAGGGGGTTGAACACCGGGGAGCTGTTTTTT
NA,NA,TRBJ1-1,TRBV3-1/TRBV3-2,CASSLAGHNTEAFF,TGTGCCAGCAGCCTTGCGGGGCACAACACTGAAGCTTTCTTT
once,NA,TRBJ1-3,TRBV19,CASSTGLSSGNTIYF,TGTGCCAGTAGTACGGGACTAAGCTCTGGAAACACCATATATTTT
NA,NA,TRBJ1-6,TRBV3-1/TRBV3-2,CASSPFRGNSPLHF,TGTGCCAGCAGTCCCTTTCGCGGGAATTCACCCCTCCACTTT
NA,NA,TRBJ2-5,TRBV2,CASSLPGGNQETQYF,TGTGCCAGCAGTCTCCCAGGGGGGAACCAAGAGACCCAGTACTTC
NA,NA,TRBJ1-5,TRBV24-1,CATSDGTWGNQPQHF,TGTGCCACCAGTGACGGGACTTGGGGAAATCAGCCCCAGCATTTT
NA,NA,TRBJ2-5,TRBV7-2,CASRRGLQETQYF,TGTGCCAGCAGACGGGGACTCCAAGAGACCCAGTACTTC
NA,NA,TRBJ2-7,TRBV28,CASIGSSYEQYF,TGTGCCAGCATCGGGAGCTCCTACGAGCAGTACTTC
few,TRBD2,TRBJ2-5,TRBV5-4,CASSLAASGGGETQYF,TGTGCCAGCAGCTTGGCCGCTAGCGGAGGAGGGGAGACCCAGTACTTC
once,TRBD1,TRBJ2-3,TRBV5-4,CASSLNRRDRGGTDTQYF,TGTGCCAGCAGCCTCAACCGCCGGGACAGGGGAGGGACAGATACGCAGTATTTT
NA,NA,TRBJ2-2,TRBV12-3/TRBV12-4,CASSYSGTGELFF,TGTGCCAGCAGTTATTCGGGGACCGGGGAGCTGTTTTTT
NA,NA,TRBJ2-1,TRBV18,CASSPSNAGSSMQFF,TGTGCCAGCTCGCCCTCGAACGCGGGTTCTTCGATGCAGTTCTTC
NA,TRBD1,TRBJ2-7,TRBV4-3,CASSQDIGTGSYEQYF,TGCGCCAGCAGCCAAGATATTGGGACAGGGTCCTACGAGCAGTACTTC
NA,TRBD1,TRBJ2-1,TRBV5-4,CASSGRDRSNEQFF,TGTGCCAGCAGCGGCCGGGACAGGAGTAATGAGCAGTTCTTC
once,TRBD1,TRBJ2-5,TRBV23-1,CASSHRTGQETQYF,TGCGCCAGCAGTCACCGGACAGGGCAAGAGACCCAGTACTTC
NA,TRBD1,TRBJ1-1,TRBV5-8,CASSSGQGFTEAFF,TGTGCCAGCAGCTCGGGACAGGGTTTTACTGAAGCTTTCTTT
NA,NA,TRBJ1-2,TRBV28,CASSLWTGWNYGYTF,TGTGCCAGCAGTTTATGGACAGGTTGGAACTATGGCTACACCTTC
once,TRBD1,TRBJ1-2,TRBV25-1,CASSLQGDYGYTF,TGTGCCAGCAGTTTACAGGGGGACTATGGCTACACCTTC
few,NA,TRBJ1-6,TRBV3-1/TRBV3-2,CASSQYLVSSYNSPLHF,TGTGCCAGCAGCCAATATTTGGTCAGCTCCTATAATTCACCCCTCCACTTT
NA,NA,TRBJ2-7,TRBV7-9,CASSLYPAYEQYF,TGTGCCAGCAGCTTATATCCAGCCTACGAGCAGTACTTC
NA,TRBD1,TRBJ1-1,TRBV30,CAWSPLRQGITEAFF,TGTGCCTGGAGCCCCCTCCGACAGGGAATAACTGAAGCTTTCTTT
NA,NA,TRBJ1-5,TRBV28,CASSLVQASRYQPQHF,TGTGCCAGCAGTTTAGTACAGGCTTCGCGCTATCAGCCCCAGCATTTT
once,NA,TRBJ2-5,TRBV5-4,CASSSGLQRETQYF,TGTGCCAGCAGCTCGGGACTTCAGCGGGAGACCCAGTACTTC
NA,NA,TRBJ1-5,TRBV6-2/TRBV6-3,CASSFPLRGKKGNQPQHF,TGTGCCAGCAGTTTCCCCCTCCGGGGGAAGAAAGGCAATCAGCCCCAGCATTTT
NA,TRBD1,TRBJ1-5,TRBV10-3,CAISEGAGSSNQPQHF,TGTGCCATCAGCGAGGGGGCGGGATCGAGCAATCAGCCCCAGCATTTT
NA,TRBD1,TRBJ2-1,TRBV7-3,CASSGDRHNEQFF,TGTGCCAGCAGCGGGGACAGGCACAATGAGCAGTTCTTC
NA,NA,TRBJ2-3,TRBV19,CASSGQISTDTQYF,TGTGCCAGTAGTGGACAGATTAGCACAGATACGCAGTATTTT
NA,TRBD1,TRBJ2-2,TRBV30,CAWQQGEVGELFF,TGTGCCTGGCAACAGGGGGAGGTCGGGGAGCTGTTTTTT
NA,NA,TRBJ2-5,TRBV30,CAWTETVPGTQYF,TGTGCCTGGACAGAAACGGTCCCGGGGACCCAGTACTTC
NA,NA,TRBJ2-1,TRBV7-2,CASSSSDISYNEQFF,TGTGCCAGCAGCTCCAGCGATATCTCCTACAATGAGCAGTTCTTC
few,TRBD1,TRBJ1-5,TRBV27,CASSLAGGFGSNQPQHF,TGTGCCAGCAGTTTGGCAGGGGGGTTTGGAAGCAATCAGCCCCAGCATTTT
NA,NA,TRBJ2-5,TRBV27,CASSVRVFETQYF,TGTGCCAGCAGTGTCAGGGTATTCGAGACCCAGTACTTC
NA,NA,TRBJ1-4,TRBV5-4,CASSPGPGFNEKLFF,TGTGCCAGCAGCCCAGGGCCCGGCTTTAATGAAAAACTGTTTTTT
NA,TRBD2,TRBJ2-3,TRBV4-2,CASSQGLAGGGDTQYF,TGTGCCAGCAGCCAAGGACTAGCGGGAGGAGGAGATACGCAGTATTTT